Each of the 28 T cell receptor beta chains below was sequenced from the same sample in a study of early T cells in non-severe SARS-CoV-2 infection. TCRdb ran MiXCR on the 5' RACE reads and lists one entry per CDR3 protein. The table shows roughly 50,000 distinct CDR3 sequences, with roughly 5.3% occurring only once. Sequenced sample: whole blood. These TCRs come from an adult who was a healthcare worker with PCR-confirmed SARS-CoV-2 infection or an uninfected control (not recorded which).

CDR3 in amino acids: CASRMGLDNNEQFF. For the CDR3, the DNA is TGTGCCAGCAGGATGGGACTAGACAACAATGAGCAGTTCTTC. This chain links TRBV12-3 or TRBV12-4 with TRBJ2-1; 8 nucleotides line up with TRBD2. There are 14 residues in the CDR3. V gave up 6 bases and J gave up 5 bases; unmatched junction bases: 6.

There are a few counts of this clonotype. This rearrangement joins TRBV7-3 to TRBJ2-2; D is unresolved. Per germline, CDR1 SGHTA and CDR2 FQGTGA. The germline V and J ends were trimmed by 5 bases and 6 bases, with 7 bases remaining between them. The CDR3 spans 12 residues. The DNA of the CDR3 is TGTGCCAGCAGCGAGTACCCCGGGGAGCTGTTTTTT. Translating it yields CASSEYPGELFF.

Ten or more counts support this clonotype. V usage is TRBV7-2 and J usage is TRBJ1-2; perhaps TRBD1 as D (6 bases). CDR1 SGHTA and CDR2 FQGNSA come from the germline V gene. The CDR3 consists of 18 residues. Trimming stripped 1 base from V and 4 bases from J, with 22 bases between. The CDR3 sequence: CASSLDLSTGGRSYGYTF. The DNA for the CDR3 is TGTGCCAGCAGCTTAGACCTTTCGACAGGAGGTCGGAGCTATGGCTACACCTTC.

This clonotype was seen many times. The genes are TRBV4-2 and TRBJ1-5; D gene ambiguous. Germline V gene lookup returns CDR1 LGHNA and CDR2 YNFKEQ. The CDR3 is made up of 15 amino acids. V gave up 0 bases and J gave up 7 bases, with 13 bases separating them. The CDR3 DNA is TGTGCCAGCAGCCAAGAGGCAACGGTGCTACAGCCCCAGCATTTT. As protein: CASSQEATVLQPQHF.

The V and J genes are TRBV14 and TRBJ2-7; tentatively, D is TRBD1 or TRBD2 (5 bases each). Germline CDR1 and CDR2: SGHDN and FVKESK. The CDR3 sequence is 12 residues long. The V and J ends lost 3 bases and 6 bases respectively, with 9 bases between them. The CDR3 loop is CASSQGTPEQYF. Here the CDR3 DNA reads TGTGCCAGCAGCCAGGGGACCCCCGAGCAGTACTTC.

This clonotype has at least ten counts. The chain links TRBV5-1 to TRBJ2-3, with a tentative D call TRBD2 (6 bases). The CDR3 consists of 13 residues. The V end was cut by 7 bases, the J end by 0 bases, with 9 bases between. Germline V gene data show CDR1 as SGHRS and CDR2 as YFSETQ. As DNA, the CDR3 is TGCGCCAGCGATAGCGGAAGCACAGATACGCAGTATTTT. Its translation: CASDSGSTDTQYF.

Ten or more counts support this clonotype. The chain links TRBV30 to TRBJ2-4; D gene uncertain. The CDR3 has 15 residues. V was cut by 3 bases and J by 0 bases, with 12 bases left in between. Looked up from germline, CDR1 is GTSNPN and CDR2 is SVGIG (reference sequence). In nucleotides, the CDR3 is TGTGCCTGGAGACCGGGTTTTCTAGCCAAAAACATTCAGTACTTC. Its protein is CAWRPGFLAKNIQYF.

This clonotype came up many times. The chain combines TRBV5-6 with TRBJ1-4, with unresolved D. The germline V gene has CDR1 SGHDT and CDR2 YYEEEE. The CDR3 sequence is 14 residues long. Trimming pared 2 bases from V and 2 bases from J, leaving 7 bases between. The CDR3 sequence: CASSFKQTNEKLFF. DNA for the CDR3: TGTGCCAGCAGCTTTAAGCAGACTAATGAAAAACTGTTTTTT.

This clonotype appeared many times. The chain carries TRBV19 and TRBJ1-5, with 12 bases lining up with TRBD1. CDR3 size: 15 residues. Trimming took 6 bases from V and 7 from J; bases not matched to a gene: 7. Looked up from germline, CDR1 is LNHDA and CDR2 is SQIVND (reference sequence). The CDR3 coding sequence is TGTGCCAGTAGGACGGGACAGGGGGCAGGGCAGCCCCAGCATTTT. Its translation is CASRTGQGAGQPQHF.

This clonotype has just a few counts. This chain connects TRBV27 to TRBJ2-6; 9 bases agree with TRBD1. The trim removed 3 bases at V and 11 bases at J, leaving 8 bases unmatched. This CDR3 has 15 residues. Germline CDR1 MNHEY, CDR2 SMNVEV (reference sequence). CDR3: CASSFVGQGHHVLTF. CDR3 DNA sequence: TGTGCCAGCAGTTTCGTGGGACAGGGTCATCACGTCCTGACTTTC.

This clonotype was detected many times. V usage is TRBV7-2 and J usage is TRBJ2-7; 8 nucleotides agree with TRBD2. This CDR3 is 14 amino acids long. V shed 8 bases, J shed 4 bases, and the junction held 10 bases outside the gene matches. Germline CDR1 and CDR2: SGHTA and FQGNSA. The CDR3 here is CASRRGGLSYEQYF. In nucleotides, the CDR3 is TGTGCCAGCCGCCGCGGGGGGCTTTCTTACGAGCAGTACTTC.

The rearrangement joins TRBV30 to TRBJ2-7; 7 positions match TRBD1. The CDR3 extends over 13 amino acids. CDR1 is GTSNPN and CDR2 is SVGIG in the germline V gene (reference sequence). V trimming: 4 bases; J trimming: 2 bases; junction bases outside the gene matches: 5. The CDR3 DNA reads as TGTGCCTGGAAACAGGGGTGGCCCTACGAGCAGTACTTC. The encoded protein is CAWKQGWPYEQYF.

This clonotype was observed many times. The V call is TRBV9, the J call TRBJ1-6; D uncertain. Germline V gives CDR1 SGDLS, CDR2 YYNGEE. The CDR3 loop spans 14 amino acids. Trimming left V 3 bases short and J 8 bases short, with 12 bases between. The CDR3 region has the DNA TGTGCCAGCAGCGCGGTCGTTTGGGATTCACCCCTCCACTTT. This codes for CASSAVVWDSPLHF.

This clonotype was counted at least ten times. The CDR3 DNA is TGCAGTGCTAGAGAGGCGGTGACTAGCGGGTCTGAGACCCAGTACTTC. Amino acids: CSAREAVTSGSETQYF. The rearrangement links TRBV20-1 to TRBJ2-5; TRBD2 matches at 10 bases. J lost 5 bases, V lost 0 bases, and 9 bases had no gene match. Germline-derived CDR1 and CDR2 are DFQATT and SNEGSKA (reference sequence). This CDR3 comprises 16 residues.

The rearrangement uses TRBV5-1 and TRBJ2-7; 7 positions match TRBD1. The CDR3 contains 16 residues. Germline trimming cut 6 bases from V and 0 bases from J; bases unmatched to any gene: 12. CDR1 SGHRS and CDR2 YFSETQ come from the germline V gene. The chain's CDR3 is CASTSFRDSNSYEQYF. The CDR3 DNA reads as TGCGCCAGCACTTCGTTCCGGGACAGCAACTCCTACGAGCAGTACTTC. The full variable domain, with the rest looked up from reference TRBV5-1 and TRBJ2-7, is KAGVTQTPRYLIKTRGQQVTLSCSPISGHRSVSWYQQTPGQGLQFLFEYFSETQRNKGNFPGRFSGRQFSNSRSEMNVSTLELGDSALYLCASTSFRDSNSYEQYFGPGTRLTVT.

The sample holds a few counts of this clonotype. Sequence at one end of the junction differs from germline and may be a read error. V gene TRBV19 combines with J gene TRBJ2-1; TRBD2 matches at 8 bases. The CDR3 sequence is 11 residues long. CDR1 is LNHDA and CDR2 is SQIVND in the germline V gene (reference sequence). CDR3 DNA sequence: TGTGCCAGTAGTATCGGGAGGGACCCCGTCTTC. Translated: CASSIGRDPVF.

This clonotype was detected ten times or more. The rearrangement joins TRBV4-3 to TRBJ2-3; 14 positions agree with TRBD2. This CDR3 region has 16 residues. The V segment lost 5 bases and the J segment 6 bases; nucleotides outside the gene matches: 7. CDR1 is LGHNA and CDR2 is YSLEER in the germline V gene. The CDR3: CASSARLAGGRDTQYF. CDR3 nucleotides: TGCGCCAGCAGCGCCAGACTAGCGGGGGGGCGGGATACGCAGTATTTT.

V gene TRBV12-3 or TRBV12-4 combines with J gene TRBJ1-6, with D possibly being TRBD1 (5 bases). Between the trimmed V and J ends, which lost 3 bases and 6 bases, there was a span of 9 bases. The CDR3 sequence is 14 residues long. This CDR3 reads CASSLQGFNSPLHF. DNA for the CDR3: TGTGCCAGCAGTTTGCAGGGTTTTAATTCACCCCTCCACTTT.

This clonotype was seen a few times. The chain has TRBV5-4 and TRBJ2-3, with 8 bases that match TRBD2. Germline assignment: CDR1 SGHNT and CDR2 YYREEE (reference sequence). This CDR3 comprises 16 residues. V was pared by 0 bases and J by 1 base, with 4 bases of the junction left unmatched. The DNA for the CDR3 is TGTGCCAGCAGCTTGGCGGTAGCGGGACGCACAGATACGCAGTATTTT. It is translated as CASSLAVAGRTDTQYF.

This clonotype came up a few times. The rearrangement uses TRBV27 and TRBJ2-6, with D tentatively TRBD1 or TRBD2 (6 bases each). Germline CDR1 is MNHEY and CDR2 is SMNVEV (reference sequence). CDR3 size: 17 residues. Trimming stripped 10 bases from V and 1 base from J, with 20 bases between. The CDR3 sequence: CAIPERGVVSGANVLTF. Written as DNA, the CDR3 is TGTGCCATCCCAGAGAGGGGGGTGGTTTCTGGGGCCAACGTCCTGACTTTC. The full variable domain, in which reference TRBV27 and TRBJ2-6 provide the parts outside the CDR3, is EAQVTQNPRYLITVTGKKLTVTCSQNMNHEYMSWYRQDPGLGLRQIYYSMNVEVTDKGDVPEGYKVSRKEKRNFPLILESPSPNQTSLYFCAIPERGVVSGANVLTFGAGSRLTVL.

This clonotype was counted ten times or more. The chain recombines TRBV6-1 with TRBJ1-1, with TRBD1 identical over 11 bases. Germline-derived CDR1 and CDR2 are MNHNS and SASEGT. V lost 8 bases, J lost 6 bases, and 5 bases stayed unmatched. The CDR3 is 13 amino acids. The CDR3 loop is CASDGTGGSEAFF. CDR3 DNA: TGTGCCAGCGATGGGACAGGGGGGTCTGAAGCTTTCTTT.

This clonotype was observed at least ten times. The chain recombines TRBV24-1 with TRBJ2-3; 7 bases agree with TRBD2. V dropped 9 bases and J dropped 4; count of bases not matched to a gene: 6. Germline V gene lookup returns CDR1 KGHDR and CDR2 SFDVKD. The CDR3 covers 13 residues. CDR3 amino acids: CATYQRDPDTQYF. CDR3 nucleotide sequence: TGTGCCACCTACCAGCGGGACCCAGATACGCAGTATTTT.

The rearrangement links TRBV21-1 to TRBJ2-7; the table names TRBD1, a call not compared with the DNA. TRBV21-1 is listed as a pseudogene. This CDR3 comprises 15 residues. The CDR3 protein is CASSTHGPRGGEQYF. For the CDR3, the DNA is TGTGCCAGCAGCACCCACGGGCCAAGGGGGGGCGAGCAGTACTTC.

V gene TRBV6-1 combines with J gene TRBJ2-5; 10 bases agree with TRBD2. Germline V gene data show CDR1 as MNHNS and CDR2 as SASEGT. Trimming at V came to 6 bases and at J to 4 bases, leaving 8 bases not matched to a gene. This CDR3 has 15 amino acids. CDR3 nucleotides: TGTGCCAGCAGCCCAAGCGGGGGGGCTTTAGAGACCCAGTACTTC. It codes for CASSPSGGALETQYF.

This clonotype was counted at least ten times. The chain combines TRBV30 with TRBJ1-1; no reliable D call. The germline V gene has CDR1 GTSNPN and CDR2 SVGIG (reference sequence). The CDR3 sequence is 13 residues long. Trimming removed 3 bases from V and 4 bases from J, with 12 bases in between. This CDR3 is CAWSDQVGTEAFF. CDR3 nucleotides: TGTGCCTGGAGCGACCAGGTGGGCACTGAAGCTTTCTTT. Variable domain in full (rest from reference TRBV30 and TRBJ1-1): SQTIHQWPATLVQPVGSPLSLECTVEGTSNPNLYWYRQAAGRGLQLLFYSVGIGQISSEVPQNLSASRPQDRQFILSSKKLLLSDSGFYLCAWSDQVGTEAFFGQGTRLTVV.

The chain combines TRBV7-6 with TRBJ2-1; D remains ambiguous. The germline CDR1 and CDR2 sequences are SGHVS and FNYEAQ. V gave up 5 bases and J gave up 6 bases, with 8 bases separating them. There are 12 residues in the CDR3. The CDR3 sequence is CASSPTPNEQFF. In nucleotides, the CDR3 is TGTGCCAGCAGCCCGACCCCCAATGAGCAGTTCTTC.

The sample holds many counts of this clonotype. The chain has TRBV5-5 and TRBJ2-7, with D unclear. V was clipped by 2 bases and J by 6 bases, with 6 bases between them. The CDR3 has 11 amino acids. Germline lookup yields CDR1 SGHKS and CDR2 YYEKEE (reference sequence). The CDR3 is CASSLGLEQYF. CDR3 DNA: TGTGCCAGCAGCTTAGGTCTCGAGCAGTACTTC. The entire variable domain, with the rest obtained from reference TRBV5-5 and TRBJ2-7, is as follows: DAGVTQSPTHLIKTRGQQVTLRCSPISGHKSVSWYQQVLGQGPQFIFQYYEKEERGRGNFPDRFSARQFPNYSSELNVNALLLGDSALYLCASSLGLEQYFGPGTRLTVT.

This clonotype was seen at least ten times. V gene TRBV10-3 combines with J gene TRBJ2-1; D possibly matches TRBD1 or TRBD2 (7 bases each). The CDR3 spans 16 residues. Trimming took 7 bases from V and 7 from J, leaving 23 bases between them. Germline CDR1 ENHRY, CDR2 SYGVKD. As DNA, the CDR3 is TGTGCCATCACCCGAGATTCCAGGGGGGGGTGGAATGAGCAGTTCTTC. Translating it yields CAITRDSRGGWNEQFF.